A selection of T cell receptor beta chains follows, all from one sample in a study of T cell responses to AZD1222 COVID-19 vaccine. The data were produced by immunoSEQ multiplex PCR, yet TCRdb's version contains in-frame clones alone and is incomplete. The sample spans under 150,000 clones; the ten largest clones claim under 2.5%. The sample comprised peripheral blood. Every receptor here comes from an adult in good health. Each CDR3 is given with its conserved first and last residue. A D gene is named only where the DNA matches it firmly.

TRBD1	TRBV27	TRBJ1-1	CASSPLTGGEAFF	TGTGCCAGCAGTCCCCTGACAGGGGGAGAAGCTTTCTTT
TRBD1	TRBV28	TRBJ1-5	CASSYRDRGRNQPQHF	TGTGCCAGCAGTTATAGGGACAGGGGTCGCAATCAGCCCCAGCATTTT
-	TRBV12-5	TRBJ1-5	CASGLNAERDQPQHF	TGTGCTAGTGGTTTAAACGCCGAGAGGGATCAGCCCCAGCATTTT
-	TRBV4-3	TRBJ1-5	CASSQDLQGGNQPQHF	TGCGCCAGCAGCCAAGATTTACAGGGCGGGAATCAGCCCCAGCATTTT
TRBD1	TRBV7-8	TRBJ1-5	CASSPGTGSDQPQHF	TGTGCCAGCAGCCCAGGGACAGGGTCAGATCAGCCCCAGCATTTT
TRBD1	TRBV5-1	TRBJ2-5	CASSPTGQGQETQYF	TGCGCCAGCAGCCCTACAGGACAGGGCCAAGAGACCCAGTACTTC
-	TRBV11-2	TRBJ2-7	CASSPPTNPYEQYF	TGTGCCAGCAGCCCCCCTACGAATCCCTACGAGCAGTACTTC
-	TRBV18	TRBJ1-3	CASSGGISGNTIYF	TGTGCCAGCTCAGGCGGAATCTCTGGAAACACCATATATTTT
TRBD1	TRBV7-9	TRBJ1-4	CASSVPGTGGRTNEKLFF	TGTGCCAGCAGCGTACCCGGGACAGGGGGGCGAACTAATGAAAAACTGTTTTTT
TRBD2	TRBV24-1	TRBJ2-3	CATSDLASSAGDTDTQYF	TGTGCCACCAGTGATCTCGCCTCTTCAGCGGGGGACACAGATACGCAGTATTTT
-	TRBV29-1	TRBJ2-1	CSVDRLQGGNEQFF	TGCAGCGTTGACAGGTTGCAGGGGGGAAATGAGCAGTTCTTC
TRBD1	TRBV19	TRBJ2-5	CASSISGQGSETQYF	TGTGCCAGTAGTATCTCTGGACAGGGCTCGGAGACCCAGTACTTC
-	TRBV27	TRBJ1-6	CVRTGGVVENSPLHF	TGTGTACGCACGGGGGGGGTTGTCGAGAATTCACCCCTCCACTTT
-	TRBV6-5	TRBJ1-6	CASRVTSGYNSPLHF	TGTGCCAGCAGAGTGACAAGCGGATATAATTCACCCCTCCACTTT
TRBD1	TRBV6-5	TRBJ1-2	CASSTGQGTYGYTF	TGTGCCAGCAGTACGGGACAGGGAACCTATGGCTACACCTTC
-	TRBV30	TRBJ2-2	CAWRGTVGGELFF	TGTGCCTGGAGGGGGACCGTCGGCGGGGAGCTGTTTTTT
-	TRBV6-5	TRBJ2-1	CASRGYNEQFF	TGTGCCAGCCGCGGTTACAATGAGCAGTTCTTC